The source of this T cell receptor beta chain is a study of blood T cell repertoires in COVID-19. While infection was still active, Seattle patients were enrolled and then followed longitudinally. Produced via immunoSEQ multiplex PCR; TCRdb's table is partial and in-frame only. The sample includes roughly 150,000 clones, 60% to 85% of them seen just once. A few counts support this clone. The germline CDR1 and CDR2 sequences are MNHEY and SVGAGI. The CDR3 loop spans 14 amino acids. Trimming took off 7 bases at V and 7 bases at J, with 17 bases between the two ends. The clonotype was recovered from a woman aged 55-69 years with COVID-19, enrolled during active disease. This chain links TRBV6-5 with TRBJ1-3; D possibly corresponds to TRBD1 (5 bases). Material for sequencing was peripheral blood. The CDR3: CASKTPGGGNTIYF. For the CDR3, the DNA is TGTGCCAGCAAGACCCCGGGGGGAGGGAACACCATATATTTT.